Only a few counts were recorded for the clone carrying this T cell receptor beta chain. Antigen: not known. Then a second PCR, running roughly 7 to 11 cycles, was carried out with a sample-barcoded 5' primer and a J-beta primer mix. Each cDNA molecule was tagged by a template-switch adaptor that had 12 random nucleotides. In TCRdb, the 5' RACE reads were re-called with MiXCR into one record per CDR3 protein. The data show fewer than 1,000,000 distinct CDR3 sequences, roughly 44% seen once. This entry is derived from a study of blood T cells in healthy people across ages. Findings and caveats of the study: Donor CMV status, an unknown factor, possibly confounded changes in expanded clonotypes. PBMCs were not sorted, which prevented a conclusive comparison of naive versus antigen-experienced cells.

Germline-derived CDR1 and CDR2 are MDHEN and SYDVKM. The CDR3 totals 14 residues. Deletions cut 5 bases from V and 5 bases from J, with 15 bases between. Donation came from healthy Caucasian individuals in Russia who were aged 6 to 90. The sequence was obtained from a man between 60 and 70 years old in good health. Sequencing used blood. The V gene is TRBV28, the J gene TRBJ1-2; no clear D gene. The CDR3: CASSTVPSIYGYTF. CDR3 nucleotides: TGTGCCAGCAGTACAGTGCCATCTATTTATGGCTACACCTTC.